This T cell receptor beta chain stems from a study of PD-1 blockade in classical Hodgkin lymphoma. Broader study findings: Complete responders matched newly diagnosed patients in baseline diversity. Reasons behind the repertoire differences stay unclear, perhaps disease activity or earlier therapy. Reported findings placed baseline TCR diversity lower in newly diagnosed patients (compared with healthy donors).

Every single patient, without exception, relapsed after autologous stem cell transplantation, and brentuximab vedotin exposure varied. Relapsed/refractory classical Hodgkin lymphoma patients had complete, partial or progressive responses. Sequencing used immunoSEQ multiplex PCR; TCRdb keeps in-frame clones, though not all of them. The data show roughly 90,000 clones, 81% seen once. Germline V gene data show CDR1 as ENHRY and CDR2 as SYGVKD. V lost 10 bases, J lost 1 base, and 13 bases lay in between. This CDR3 has 13 amino acids. Concerning this clone: Its antigen is not known.

V usage is TRBV10-3 and J usage is TRBJ1-1; tentative D call: TRBD1 (6 bases). Sequenced here: peripheral blood mononuclear cells (PBMCs), sampled before the second cycle of nivolumab. The sequence derives from a human donor with classical Hodgkin lymphoma. In DNA, the CDR3 is TGTGCCACGGCGACAGGAGCGAACACTGAAGCTTTCTTT. Residues: CATATGANTEAFF.